These T cell receptor beta chains were read from a single sample in a study of post-analysis software for immune sequencing data. MiXCR, run by TCRdb on the PCR reads, gives a single entry per CDR3 protein. The sample carries almost 700,000 distinct CDR3 sequences, approximately 59% recorded once. What was sequenced was blood. The receptors here all came from a girl aged 2-10 years with multiple sclerosis. Both conserved end residues are trimmed from each CDR3. A D gene is named only where the DNA matches it firmly. Part of the rows lack a size; the others show once, few, many or a class for expanded clones.

TRBV20-1	TRBJ2-3	TRBD2	-	SARLSGGAGDTQY
TRBV28	TRBJ2-7	-	once	ASGAGVHEQY
TRBV4-1	TRBJ1-4	TRBD1	-	ASSDRPGTGDEKLF
TRBV27	TRBJ2-1	-	-	ASGMEAEQF
TRBV6-2/TRBV6-3	TRBJ2-2	-	-	ASSHTGELF
TRBV27	TRBJ2-7	-	-	ASGTQSSYEQY
TRBV6-2/TRBV6-3	-	-	-	ASSYIRYEQY
TRBV20-1	TRBJ2-5	-	-	SVGVGETQY
TRBV6-2/TRBV6-3	TRBJ2-1	TRBD2	once	ANSSMTSGGGNSYNEQF
TRBV6-5	TRBJ2-7	-	-	ASSYSTTLSYEQY
TRBV11-2	TRBJ2-1	-	once	ASRPYVLSYNEQF
TRBV27	TRBJ2-1	TRBD2	-	VSSPTSEGEQF
TRBV29-1	TRBJ2-5	TRBD2	-	SVGSSNGRQTQY
TRBV7-2	TRBJ2-1	TRBD2	few	ASSVTSGRGNEQF
TRBV20-1	TRBJ1-2	TRBD1	-	SASETGNYGYT
TRBV9	TRBJ2-1	-	-	ASSSSDEQF
TRBV7-9	TRBJ2-1	-	-	ASSLVVADLSSYNEQF
TRBV6-1	TRBJ2-6	-	-	ASSAVPVSGANVLT
TRBV4-1	TRBJ1-2	-	-	ASSQGHSTNYGYT
TRBV2	TRBJ2-7	-	-	ASRRVGDEQY
TRBV7-9	TRBJ2-4	TRBD2	few	ASSSSSGTSGTRDKNIQY
TRBV10-3	TRBJ2-3	TRBD1	few	ATRTGEDTQY
TRBV7-2	TRBJ1-5	-	-	ASSLGSAGDQPQH
TRBV18	TRBJ2-7	TRBD2	few	ASSPLAGGNEQY
TRBV9	TRBJ2-5	-	-	ASSVEKRGETQY
TRBV5-1	TRBJ1-1	TRBD1	few	ATSTGATEAF
TRBV10-3	TRBJ2-1	TRBD2	few	AIKEGLAGNEQF
TRBV5-1	TRBJ2-1	-	-	ASSFDPSYNEQF
TRBV12-3/TRBV12-4	-	-	once	ASSASSADYEQY